These 10 T cell receptor beta chains were sequenced from one sample in a study of blood T cell repertoires in COVID-19. Clones were read by immunoSEQ multiplex PCR, and TCRdb kept only the in-frame ones, dropping some. The profile shows some 250,000 clones, about 80% of them singletons. Sequenced sample: PBMCs or T cells enriched from blood (not recorded which). The origin of the receptors is a middle-aged man who had recovered from COVID-19.

This clone appeared a single time. J is TRBJ1-3 and V is TRBV28, with 7 nucleotides matching TRBD1. The CDR3 consists of 16 residues. The V and J ends lost 4 bases and 0 bases, in that order; junction bases with no gene match: 6. CDR1 and CDR2 from the germline V gene are MDHEN and SYDVKM. The DNA of the CDR3 is TGTGCCAGCAGTTCTGGACAGGTCAACTCTGGAAACACCATATATTTT. Translating it yields CASSSGQVNSGNTIYF.

The CDR3 DNA reads as TGTGCCTGCGACAGGGGGACGATTACAACTGAAGCTTTCTTT. This codes for CACDRGTITTEAFF. This sequence joins TRBV30 and TRBJ1-1; 9 bases are shared with TRBD1. Germline-derived CDR1 and CDR2 are GTSNPN and SVGIG (reference sequence). V shed 6 bases and J 5 bases; nucleotides not matched to a gene: 10. This CDR3 is built from 14 residues.

The gene calls are TRBV30 and TRBJ1-4, with 10 bases that match TRBD1. The CDR3 has 14 amino acids. Germline V CDR1 and CDR2: GTSNPN, SVGIG (reference sequence). V trimming: 2 bases; J trimming: 7 bases; junction bases outside the gene matches: 4. Written as DNA, the CDR3 is TGTGCCTGGAGTTTTGGGACAGGGGCTGAAAAACTGTTTTTT. Its protein is CAWSFGTGAEKLFF.

The genes are TRBV6-5 and TRBJ1-1; D gene unclear. Germline-derived CDR1 and CDR2 are MNHEY and SVGAGI. Between the trimmed V and J ends, which lost 10 bases and 1 base, there was a span of 10 bases. The CDR3 is 12 residues long. The CDR3 region is CATRHPNTEAFF. The DNA of the CDR3 is TGTGCCACCCGACACCCGAACACTGAAGCTTTCTTT.

This clone was seen more than once but under ten times. The V gene is TRBV21-1, the J gene TRBJ2-7; the table's TRBD2 call for D was not verified on the DNA. TRBV21-1 is flagged as a pseudogene. This CDR3 region has 14 residues. The CDR3 loop is CASSNREDSYEQYF. CDR3 DNA: TGTGCCAGCAGCAACCGGGAGGACTCCTACGAGCAGTACTTC.

The V call is TRBV19, the J call TRBJ2-1; 8 nucleotides align to TRBD1. This CDR3 has 15 residues. With 7 bases clipped from V and 3 bases from J, the junction kept 8 bases outside the gene matches. CDR1 and CDR2 from the germline V gene are LNHDA and SQIVND (reference sequence). The CDR3 spells CASNSRTGNYNEQFF. DNA for the CDR3: TGTGCCAGTAACTCCCGGACAGGGAACTACAATGAGCAGTTCTTC.

CDR3 bases: TGTGCCAGCAGTTTCCCGGACAGGGCGGTGTTTTTT. This gives the protein CASSFPDRAVFF. The chain employs TRBV12-3 or TRBV12-4 and TRBJ2-2, with 8 nucleotides matching TRBD1. CDR3 size: 12 residues. The V gene end was trimmed by 3 bases and the J gene end by 15 bases; junction bases not matched to a gene: 6.

The chain employs TRBV19 and TRBJ2-1; 7 bases match TRBD1. The trim removed 4 bases at V and 9 bases at J, leaving 15 bases unmatched. The CDR3 sequence is 16 residues long. Looked up from germline, CDR1 is LNHDA and CDR2 is SQIVND (reference sequence). DNA for the CDR3: TGTGCCAGTAGTACGCGACAGGGTCCTACCTATCTTGAGCAGTTCTTC. Protein product: CASSTRQGPTYLEQFF.

The chain couples TRBV25-1 to TRBJ1-3; D uncertain. Per the germline V gene, CDR1 is MGHDK and CDR2 is SYGVNS. V was clipped by 4 bases and J by 3 bases, with 10 bases between them. The CDR3 contains 14 residues. CDR3 DNA sequence: TGTGCCAGCAGTGTGGGAGGGTTTGGAAACACCATATATTTT. This encodes CASSVGGFGNTIYF.

CDR3 sequence reads: CASGPTGTQYNSPLHF. The DNA of the CDR3 is TGTGCCAGCGGACCGACAGGGACCCAATATAATTCACCCCTCCACTTT. This chain links TRBV27 with TRBJ1-6; 7 bases are a match to TRBD1. The V gene's germline CDR1 is MNHEY and CDR2 SMNVEV (reference sequence). This CDR3 has 16 residues. The V gene end was trimmed by 8 bases and the J gene end by 4 bases; junction bases not matched to a gene: 11.